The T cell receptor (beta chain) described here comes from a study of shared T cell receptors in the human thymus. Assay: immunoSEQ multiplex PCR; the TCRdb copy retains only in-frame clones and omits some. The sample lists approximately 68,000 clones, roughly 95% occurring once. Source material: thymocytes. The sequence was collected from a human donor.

Here the CDR3 DNA reads TGTGCCAGCAGCTTGGACCCACCTAGGACAGCAATTGTGGACGAGCAGTACTTC. This gives the protein CASSLDPPRTAIVDEQYF. The gene calls are TRBV5-5 and TRBJ2-7, with D possibly being TRBD1 (6 bases). The V gene's germline CDR1 is SGHKS and CDR2 YYEKEE (reference sequence). V lost 0 bases, J lost 5 bases, and 24 bases lay in between. The CDR3 loop spans 18 amino acids.